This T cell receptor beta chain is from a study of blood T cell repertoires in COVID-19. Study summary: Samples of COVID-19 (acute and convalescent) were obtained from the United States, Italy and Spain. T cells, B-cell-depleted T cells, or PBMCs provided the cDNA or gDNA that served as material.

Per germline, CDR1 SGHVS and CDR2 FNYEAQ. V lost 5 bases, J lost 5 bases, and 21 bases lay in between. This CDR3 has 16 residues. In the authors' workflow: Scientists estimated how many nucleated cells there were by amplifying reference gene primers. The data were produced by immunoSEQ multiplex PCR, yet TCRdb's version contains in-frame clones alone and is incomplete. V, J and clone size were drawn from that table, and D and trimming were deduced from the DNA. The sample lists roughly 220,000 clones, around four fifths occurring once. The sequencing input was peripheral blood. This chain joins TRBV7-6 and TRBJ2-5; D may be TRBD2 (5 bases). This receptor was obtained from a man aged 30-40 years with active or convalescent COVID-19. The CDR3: CASSQYGVGRGETQYF. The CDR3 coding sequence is TGTGCCAGCAGCCAATATGGAGTAGGCAGAGGGGAGACCCAGTACTTC.